The 5 T cell receptor beta chains presented below share a single source sample, sequenced in a study of CD4 T cells in relation to SARS-CoV-2 and coronaviruses. Assay: immunoSEQ multiplex PCR; the TCRdb copy retains only in-frame clones and omits some. The data contain tens of thousands of clones, 88% of them singletons. Material for sequencing was memory CD4+ T cells from PBMCs. These receptors came from an adult with COVID-19.

The rearrangement joins TRBV5-5 to TRBJ1-2, with D tentatively TRBD1 (5 bases). This CDR3 has 16 amino acids. Trimming took 4 bases from V and 3 from J, leaving 19 bases between them. Germline V gene data show CDR1 as SGHKS and CDR2 as YYEKEE (reference sequence). The CDR3 DNA is TGTGCCAGCAGCCGAGACACAGGAGGTTCCCACTATGGCTACACCTTC. It encodes CASSRDTGGSHYGYTF.

The chain employs TRBV5-1 and TRBJ2-7, with D possibly TRBD1 on 5 matching bases. V was cut by 0 bases and J by 6 bases, with 16 bases left in between. The CDR3 extends over 15 amino acids. Per germline, CDR1 SGHRS and CDR2 YFSETQ. The CDR3 DNA is TGCGCCAGCAGCTTGGAGGGCAGGGCGGTGAGCGAGCAGTACTTC. This gives the protein CASSLEGRAVSEQYF.

The chain joins TRBV27 to TRBJ1-5; no clear D gene. CDR1 MNHEY and CDR2 SMNVEV come from the germline V gene (reference sequence). The CDR3 consists of 16 residues. The V and J ends lost 1 base and 2 bases respectively, with 12 bases between them. This CDR3 reads CASSLLSVSGNQPQHF. The CDR3 nucleotides are TGTGCCAGCAGTTTATTGTCCGTTTCCGGCAATCAGCCCCAGCATTTT.

V is TRBV5-1 and J is TRBJ2-2; TRBD1 might be the D (6 bases). Germline loops: CDR1 SGHRS, CDR2 YFSETQ. The CDR3 covers 14 residues. V lost 4 bases to trimming and J lost 2 bases, with 9 bases between them. The DNA of the CDR3 is TGCGCCAGCAGCCCGGGACACAACACCGGGGAGCTGTTTTTT. This encodes CASSPGHNTGELFF. The full variable domain, with the rest looked up from reference TRBV5-1 and TRBJ2-2, is KAGVTQTPRYLIKTRGQQVTLSCSPISGHRSVSWYQQTPGQGLQFLFEYFSETQRNKGNFPGRFSGRQFSNSRSEMNVSTLELGDSALYLCASSPGHNTGELFFGEGSRLTVL.

The chain joins TRBV6-5 to TRBJ2-2, with D unclear. Germline CDR1 and CDR2: MNHEY and SVGAGI. V dropped 5 bases and J dropped 6 bases, with 7 bases sitting between them. The CDR3 has 12 amino acids. The CDR3 is CASSRMAGELFF. In nucleotides, the CDR3 is TGTGCCAGCAGTAGGATGGCCGGGGAGCTGTTTTTT.